Listed below are T cell receptor beta chains from one sample, sequenced in a study of CD8+ T cells in alopecia areata. The assay was immunoSEQ multiplex PCR, and TCRdb's table has in-frame clones only and misses some. Of about 160,000 clones listed, roughly 50% are singletons. Sequenced: CD4+ T cells sorted from blood. All receptors derive from a human donor with alopecia areata. Both conserved end residues are part of each CDR3. A D gene is named only where the DNA matches it firmly.

>TRBJ2-5|-|TRBV11-2
CASSLASPETQYF
>TRBJ1-1|-|TRBV9
CASSVGVGVAVNTEAFF
>TRBJ1-1|-|TRBV7-9
CASSLGTTEAFF
>TRBJ2-2|-|TRBV7-9
CASSNPTKKAGELFF
>TRBJ2-1|-|TRBV7-9
CASSLETGVDNEQFF
>TRBJ2-2|TRBD2|TRBV9
CASSSGSTGELFF
>TRBJ2-5|TRBD1|TRBV28
CASSPTGTVQETQYF
>TRBJ2-1|-|TRBV30
CAWSDRRNEQFF
>TRBJ1-1|-|TRBV30
CAWSGEFEAFF
>TRBJ2-6|-|TRBV4-1
CASSQTEISGANVLTF
>TRBJ2-6|-|TRBV2
CASTRSNGANVLTF
>TRBJ2-2|-|TRBV7-3
CASSTGTDTGELFF
>TRBJ1-2|-|TRBV12-5
CASGLSGGRVYGYTF
>TRBJ2-7|-|TRBV13
CASSLDTYEQYF
>TRBJ2-7|-|TRBV30
CAWTPRQTYEQYF
>TRBJ2-3|TRBD2|TRBV5-1
CASSPRTSGRAVTDTQYF
>TRBJ1-2|-|TRBV29-1
CSAEYSLYGYTF
>-|-|TRBV29-1
CSVVAGYEQYF
>TRBJ2-1|-|TRBV30
CAWRYNEQFF
>TRBJ2-1|TRBD1|TRBV29-1
CSVGPGQGFNEQFF
>TRBJ1-2|TRBD1|TRBV27
CASSLSAPDRGLGYTF
>TRBJ2-3|-|TRBV2
CASSVGADTQYF
>TRBJ1-4|-|TRBV6-5
CASSYSISPPEKLFF
>TRBJ2-7|-|TRBV4-2
CASSQDWRAGEQYF
>TRBJ2-5|-|TRBV28
CASRQPGTETQYF
>TRBJ1-1|-|TRBV6-5
CASSYAGRGDTEAFF
>TRBJ1-2|-|TRBV14
CASSQDLPRDYYGYTF
>TRBJ2-7|-|TRBV29-1
CSVVRGKRGFYEQYF
>TRBJ2-3|-|TRBV7-3
CASSPRSENTDTQYF
>TRBJ2-7|-|TRBV19
CASSIPPGVEQYF
>TRBJ2-1|TRBD2|TRBV2
CASSAHGAGAYNEQFF
>TRBJ1-6|TRBD1|TRBV30
CAWSALRQGAPAPLHF
>TRBJ2-7|-|TRBV10-3
CAISELVTYEQYF
>TRBJ2-5|-|TRBV2
CASSEERGRGETQYF
>TRBJ2-7|-|TRBV6-5
CASSYALIGTEQYF
>TRBJ2-7|TRBD2|TRBV29-1
CSVESGTNLYEQYF
>TRBJ2-7|-|TRBV28
CASSHSYEQYF
>TRBJ2-2|-|TRBV15
CATSRRTSSAGELFF
>TRBJ2-7|TRBD2|TRBV2
CASRVPLAGNYEQYF
>TRBJ2-2|-|TRBV4-2
CASSQRAGNTGELFF
>TRBJ2-7|TRBD2|TRBV28
CASSSPRTSSYEQYF
>TRBJ2-5|TRBD1|TRBV27
CATSGGQGYQETQYF
>TRBJ2-7|-|TRBV18
CASSPETGSYEQYF
>TRBJ1-5|-|TRBV4-2
CASSQDWSNSNQPQHF
>TRBJ2-5|TRBD2|TRBV5-4
CASSSRSGSETQYF
>TRBJ2-3|TRBD2|TRBV29-1
CSVEDNPGLGFSDTQYF
>TRBJ2-2|TRBD1|TRBV28
CASSFTGQGAGELFF
>TRBJ1-2|-|TRBV7-9
CASSLHHGYTF
>TRBJ2-1|-|TRBV9
CASSVRGGSYNEQFF
>TRBJ1-5|-|TRBV9
CASSRALSGRKDQPQHF
>TRBJ2-7|-|TRBV6-5
CASSYFLGTAYEQYF
>TRBJ1-5|-|TRBV27
CASSFAGDSNQPQHF
>TRBJ2-1|-|TRBV28
CASTSLGVVEQFF